Shown below are 28 T cell receptor beta chains from a single sample sequenced in a study of regulatory T cells in long-lasting Graves disease. Libraries of TCR beta came from iRepertoire HTBI primers plus Arm-PCR of CDR3 regions. TCRdb independently ran MiXCR on the multiplex PCR reads; one entry per CDR3 protein. In the table there are more than 300,000 distinct CDR3 sequences, around a fifth of which are singletons. Documented time point: persistent/refractory GD, antithyroid drugs over 5 years with positive TRAb. PBMC RNA was the source of the TCR library. The starting material was peripheral blood mononuclear cells (PBMCs), obtained when the disease was refractory, from a patient treated with antithyroid drugs. These receptors were collected from a female donor with Graves disease.

At least ten counts were recorded for this clonotype. In DNA form, the CDR3 reads TGTGCCAGTAGTATTACCGGGACAGGGACCTATGGCTACACCTTC. As protein: CASSITGTGTYGYTF. The V and J genes are TRBV19 and TRBJ1-2, with 9 bases identical to TRBD1. CDR3 length: 15 residues. V dropped 3 bases and J dropped 4; count of bases not matched to a gene: 6. Germline V gives CDR1 LNHDA, CDR2 SQIVND (reference sequence).

This clonotype was counted between two and nine times. This rearrangement joins TRBV6-1 to TRBJ1-2, with a tentative D call TRBD1 (5 bases). The ends were cut back, 0 bases at V and 5 bases at J, with 13 bases in the middle. Germline lookup yields CDR1 MNHNS and CDR2 SASEGT. The CDR3 contains 15 residues. Here the CDR3 DNA reads TGTGCCAGCAGTGAAGCGAGGACAAGTAATTATGGCTACACCTTC. It is translated as CASSEARTSNYGYTF.

There are a few counts of this clonotype. V usage is TRBV6-1 and J usage is TRBJ2-7; D unresolved. V dropped 5 bases and J dropped 2 bases, with 13 bases sitting between them. The CDR3 totals 14 residues. Germline V gene data show CDR1 as MNHNS and CDR2 as SASEGT. The DNA of the CDR3 is TGTGCCAGCAGTACGGACGCTGTTACCTACGAGCAGTACTTC. As protein: CASSTDAVTYEQYF.

The CDR3 protein is CASSILSQGVGELFF. For the CDR3, the DNA is TGTGCCAGTAGTATTCTTTCACAGGGTGTCGGGGAGCTGTTTTTT. This sequence joins TRBV19 and TRBJ2-2, with D perhaps TRBD1 (6 bases). V lost 3 bases and J lost 7, with 15 bases in between. From germline, CDR1 is LNHDA and CDR2 SQIVND (reference sequence). The CDR3 is made up of 15 amino acids.

This clonotype was counted many times. This chain uses TRBV6-1 with TRBJ1-2; possibly TRBD1 for D (5 bases). V lost 7 bases and J lost 3, with 12 bases in between. Germline V gene sequence: CDR1 MNHNS, CDR2 SASEGT. There are 13 residues in the CDR3. The DNA for the CDR3 is TGTGCCAGCACCCGCCTCAGGGACTATGGCTACACCTTC. Protein sequence: CASTRLRDYGYTF.

This clonotype was observed a few times. J is TRBJ2-5 and V is TRBV5-1; 7 bases match TRBD1. The length of the CDR3 is 13 residues. Germline CDR1 reads SGHRS; CDR2 reads YFSETQ. V lost 6 bases to trimming and J lost 3 bases; unmatched junction nucleotides: 5. In DNA, the CDR3 is TGCGCCAGCAACAGGGGACGAGAAGAGACCCAGTACTTC. It yields the protein CASNRGREETQYF.

This clonotype has ten or more counts. The V gene is TRBV5-1, the J gene TRBJ1-1; 8 positions match TRBD1. The CDR3 is 18 residues long. J was trimmed by 6 bases and V by 5 bases; bases with no gene match: 21. Germline-derived CDR1 and CDR2 are SGHRS and YFSETQ. The CDR3: CASRGGQGLRDQDAEAFF. CDR3 nucleotides: TGCGCCAGCAGAGGTGGACAGGGTCTAAGGGACCAGGACGCTGAAGCTTTCTTT.

The chain carries TRBV7-9 and TRBJ1-6; D possibly corresponds to TRBD1 (6 bases). Germline-derived CDR1 and CDR2 are SEHNR and FQNEAQ (reference sequence). The V gene lost 1 base and the J gene lost 7 bases, with 11 bases spanning the gap. The CDR3 consists of 15 residues. CDR3 region: CASSLVGGWNSPLHF. The CDR3 nucleotides are TGTGCCAGCAGCTTAGTGGGGGGCTGGAATTCACCCCTCCACTTT.

J is TRBJ2-3 and V is TRBV10-3; perhaps TRBD1 as D (5 bases). The V end was cut by 3 bases, the J end by 1 base, with 8 bases between. The CDR3 spans 14 residues. Germline V lookup: CDR1 ENHRY, CDR2 SYGVKD. Here the CDR3 reads CAISEGRGTDTQYF. In nucleotides, the CDR3 is TGTGCCATCAGTGAAGGCAGGGGCACAGATACGCAGTATTTT.

The table lists this clonotype with many counts. The rearrangement uses TRBV19 and TRBJ2-2, with 14 bases lining up with TRBD2. The CDR3 loop spans 18 amino acids. Trimming at V came to 7 bases and at J to 1 base, leaving 8 bases not matched to a gene. Germline CDR1 and CDR2: LNHDA and SQIVND (reference sequence). The CDR3, as DNA: TGTGCCAGTAATCGAGGACTAGCGGGAGGAAGGAACACCGGGGAGCTGTTTTTT. This sequence encodes CASNRGLAGGRNTGELFF. Full variable domain (outside the CDR3, taken from reference TRBV19 and TRBJ2-2): DGGITQSPKYLFRKEGQNVTLSCEQNLNHDAMYWYRQDPGQGLRLIYYSQIVNDFQKGDIAEGYSVSREKKESFPLTVTSAQKNPTAFYLCASNRGLAGGRNTGELFFGEGSRLTVL.

This clonotype was found many times. This chain links TRBV20-1 with TRBJ2-7; 9 bases map to TRBD2. The CDR3 has 14 residues. V lost 3 bases, J lost 6 bases, and 9 bases stayed unmatched. Germline loops: CDR1 DFQATT, CDR2 SNEGSKA (reference sequence). The CDR3 region has the DNA TGCAGTGCTAGGGGGGCTAGCGGGATTGGCGAGCAGTACTTC. Amino acid sequence: CSARGASGIGEQYF.

This clonotype was counted only a few times. The chain couples TRBV6-2 or TRBV6-3 to TRBJ2-7; the match to TRBD2 covers 10 bases. The V gene end was trimmed by 4 bases and the J gene end by 0 bases; junction bases not matched to a gene: 6. There are 16 residues in the CDR3. Germline assignment: CDR1 MNHEY and CDR2 SVGEGT. The CDR3 DNA reads as TGTGCCAGCAGTTTCGGACTAGCGGTCAGCTCCTACGAGCAGTACTTC. This encodes CASSFGLAVSSYEQYF.

The gene calls are TRBV24-1 and TRBJ1-3, with D hard to call. Per the germline V gene, CDR1 is KGHDR and CDR2 is SFDVKD. V was cut by 9 bases and J by 6 bases, with 11 bases left in between. This CDR3 contains 12 residues. The DNA of the CDR3 is TGTGCCACCTCGAACGTTGAAAACACCATATATTTT. It is translated as CATSNVENTIYF.

The chain couples TRBV4-2 to TRBJ1-2; D unresolved. The CDR3 totals 15 residues. CDR1 is LGHNA and CDR2 is YNFKEQ in the germline V gene. Trimming took 1 base from V and 3 from J, leaving 12 bases between them. The CDR3 sequence is CASSQASIGDYGYTF. DNA for the CDR3: TGTGCCAGCAGCCAAGCGAGTATTGGGGACTATGGCTACACCTTC.

This clonotype was picked up many times. V usage is TRBV12-3 or TRBV12-4 and J usage is TRBJ1-1; D might be TRBD1 (5 bases). Trimming took off 3 bases at V and 1 base at J, with 9 bases between the two ends. This CDR3 is built from 14 residues. CDR3 region: CASSFRQRNTEAFF. CDR3 DNA sequence: TGTGCCAGCAGTTTTAGACAGAGGAACACTGAAGCTTTCTTT.

V gene TRBV6-2 or TRBV6-3 combines with J gene TRBJ2-6; TRBD1 aligns across 7 bases. Germline assignment: CDR1 MNHEY and CDR2 SVGEGT. V gave up 2 bases and J gave up 0 bases; unmatched junction bases: 10. The CDR3 loop spans 19 amino acids. CDR3 amino acids: CASSYTRTGPYSGANVLTF. The CDR3 DNA is TGTGCCAGCAGTTACACCCGGACAGGACCCTACTCTGGGGCCAACGTCCTGACTTTC.

Many counts were recorded for this clonotype. This chain joins TRBV15 and TRBJ1-4; tentatively, D is TRBD1 (6 bases). The germline CDR1 and CDR2 sequences are LNHNV and YYDKDF (reference sequence). The length of the CDR3 is 14 residues. Trimming stripped 8 bases from V and 8 bases from J, with 18 bases between. The CDR3 here is CATQRQAGWEKLFF. CDR3 nucleotide sequence: TGTGCCACCCAACGACAGGCCGGTTGGGAAAAACTGTTTTTT.

This clonotype appeared many times. The rearrangement uses TRBV28 and TRBJ2-5; D gene ambiguous. The germline gives CDR1 MDHEN, CDR2 SYDVKM. This CDR3 has 13 amino acids. V was shortened by 2 bases and J by 1 base, with 5 bases between the two germline ends. This CDR3 reads CASSLLSQETQYF. CDR3 nucleotide sequence: TGTGCCAGCAGTTTACTCAGCCAAGAGACCCAGTACTTC.

This clonotype appeared many times. The chain employs TRBV5-1 and TRBJ1-6; unclear D gene. This CDR3 spans 15 amino acids. Germline CDR1 and CDR2: SGHRS and YFSETQ. With 0 bases removed from V and 7 bases from J, the gap between germline ends came to 11 bases. The CDR3: CASSLEALENSPLHF. The CDR3 DNA sequence: TGCGCCAGCAGCTTGGAAGCCCTGGAGAATTCACCCCTCCACTTT.

This clonotype was seen at least ten times. The rearrangement joins TRBV12-3 or TRBV12-4 to TRBJ2-5, with 7 bases that match TRBD1. The V gene end was trimmed by 2 bases and the J gene end by 6 bases; junction bases not matched to a gene: 9. The CDR3 consists of 15 residues. CDR3 region: CASSLNTGDGKTQYF. CDR3 DNA: TGTGCCAGCAGTTTAAACACAGGGGACGGTAAGACCCAGTACTTC.

This clonotype came up many times. The J gene is TRBJ1-1, the V gene TRBV27; possibly TRBD1 for D (6 bases). This CDR3 spans 14 amino acids. Germline CDR1 MNHEY, CDR2 SMNVEV (reference sequence). V was clipped by 4 bases and J by 2 bases, with 11 bases between them. The CDR3 protein is CASSSRGVNTEAFF. The CDR3 coding sequence is TGTGCCAGCAGTTCCAGGGGCGTAAACACTGAAGCTTTCTTT.

This clonotype was detected ten times or more. This chain links TRBV27 with TRBJ2-7, with D perhaps given as TRBD1 or TRBD2 (6 bases each). Trimming left V 6 bases short and J 3 bases short, with 12 bases between. Germline lookup yields CDR1 MNHEY and CDR2 SMNVEV (reference sequence). CDR3 size: 13 residues. This CDR3 reads CASSPGAGYEQYF. CDR3 nucleotides: TGTGCCAGCAGCCCGGGGGCGGGCTACGAGCAGTACTTC.

There are many counts of this clonotype. V usage is TRBV2 and J usage is TRBJ2-7, with 9 bases that match TRBD1. CDR3 size: 14 residues. The V and J ends lost 7 bases and 4 bases, in that order; junction bases with no gene match: 8. Germline values: CDR1 SNHLY, CDR2 FYNNEI. CDR3 sequence reads: CASTPDRGVYEQYF. The DNA for the CDR3 is TGTGCCAGCACCCCGGACAGGGGAGTGTACGAGCAGTACTTC.

With regard to this clonotype: A much larger clone differs from this one at a single base, so this may be a read error. CDR3 in amino acids: CASSLWTGDQEKLFF. In nucleotides, the CDR3 is TGTGCCAGCTCACTATGGACAGGGGATCAGGAAAAACTGTTTTTT. This chain joins TRBV18 and TRBJ1-4, with 9 bases lining up with TRBD1. The CDR3 is 15 amino acids. The junction had 8 bases not matched to a gene; V was cut back by 4 bases and J by 8 bases. Germline V gene data show CDR1 as KGHSH and CDR2 as LQKENI.

This clonotype turned up a few times. CDR3 in DNA: TGTGCCAGCAGCCAAGAACCAGGAGCCACCTACGAGCAGTACTTC. Encoded protein: CASSQEPGATYEQYF. The V gene is TRBV3-1, the J gene TRBJ2-7; D is unresolved. Trimming cost V 0 bases and J 2 bases, with 11 bases left between them. Per the germline V gene, CDR1 is LGHDT and CDR2 is YNNKEL (reference sequence). The CDR3 consists of 15 residues.

The rearrangement links TRBV12-3 or TRBV12-4 to TRBJ2-7; D possibly corresponds to TRBD2 (6 bases). The CDR3 totals 15 residues. Trimming took 5 bases from V and 5 from J, leaving 19 bases between them. CDR3 in DNA: TGTGCCAGCAGTCCGACGGCTTCGGGAGCCAACGAGCAGTACTTC. Translated: CASSPTASGANEQYF.

This clonotype was detected many times. Written as DNA, the CDR3 is TGTGCCAGCAGTCCCTCCGAAGAGCAGTACTTC. As protein: CASSPSEEQYF. The chain has TRBV7-9 and TRBJ2-7; D is undetermined. The V end was cut by 6 bases, the J end by 7 bases, with 10 bases between. The CDR3 spans 11 residues. From germline, CDR1 is SEHNR and CDR2 FQNEAQ (reference sequence).

The rearrangement joins TRBV20-1 to TRBJ1-2; D call uncertain. The CDR3 loop spans 13 amino acids. Trimming took off 6 bases at V and 9 bases at J, with 20 bases between the two ends. CDR1 is DFQATT, CDR2 SNEGSKA, per germline (reference sequence). This CDR3 reads CSADPRHASSYTF. The CDR3 DNA follows: TGCAGTGCAGATCCCAGGCATGCGTCGAGCTACACCTTC.